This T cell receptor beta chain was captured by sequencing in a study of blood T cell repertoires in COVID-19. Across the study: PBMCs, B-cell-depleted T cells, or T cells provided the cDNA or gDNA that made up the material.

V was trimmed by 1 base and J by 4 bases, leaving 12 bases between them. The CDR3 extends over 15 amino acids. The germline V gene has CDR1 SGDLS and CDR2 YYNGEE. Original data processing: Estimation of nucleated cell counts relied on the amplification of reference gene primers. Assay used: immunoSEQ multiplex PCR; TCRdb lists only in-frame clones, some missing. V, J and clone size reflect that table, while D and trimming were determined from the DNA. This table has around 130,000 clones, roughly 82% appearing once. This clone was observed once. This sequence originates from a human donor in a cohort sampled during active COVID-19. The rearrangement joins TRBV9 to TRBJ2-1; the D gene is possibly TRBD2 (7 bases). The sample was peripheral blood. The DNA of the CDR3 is TGTGCCAGCAGCGTACAAGGGGGGGGTTACAATGAGCAGTTCTTC. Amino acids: CASSVQGGGYNEQFF.